This T cell receptor (beta chain) is from a study of control samples from healthy donors and cancer patients. Deletions cut 6 bases from V and 1 base from J, with 9 bases between. The V gene's germline CDR1 is SNHLY and CDR2 FYNNEI. The CDR3 runs to 13 residues. This clone was seen a single time. Here immunoSEQ multiplex PCR was the method, and the copy in TCRdb shows in-frame clones only, minus some. The table lists roughly 130,000 clones, about 88% of them singletons. This TCR came from a man between 45 and 60 years old in good health. The material sequenced was blood. The J gene is TRBJ2-5, the V gene TRBV2, with D possibly being TRBD2 (5 bases). The CDR3 spells CASRPDFQETQYF. CDR3 DNA: TGTGCCAGCAGACCGGACTTCCAAGAGACCCAGTACTTC. Using reference TRBV2 and TRBJ2-5 for the parts outside the CDR3, the full variable domain is EPEVTQTPSHQVTQMGQEVILRCVPISNHLYFYWYRQILGQKVEFLVSFYNNEISEKSEIFDDQFSVERPDGSNFTLKIRSTKLEDSAMYFCASRPDFQETQYFGPGTRLLVL.